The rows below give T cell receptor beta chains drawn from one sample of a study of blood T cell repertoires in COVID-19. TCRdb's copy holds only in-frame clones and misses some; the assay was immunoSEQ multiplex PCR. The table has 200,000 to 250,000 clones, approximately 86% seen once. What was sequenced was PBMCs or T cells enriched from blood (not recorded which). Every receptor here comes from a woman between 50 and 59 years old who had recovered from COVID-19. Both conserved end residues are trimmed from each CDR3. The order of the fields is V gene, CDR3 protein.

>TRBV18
ASSQGTDYGYT
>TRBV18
ASSLSPGTGPSDSPLH
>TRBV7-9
ASSLGAGGDSQETQY
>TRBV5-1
ASSFGTDTQY
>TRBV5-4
ASSLVSLAGAGGANVLT
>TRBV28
ASSLRRAAGNTIY
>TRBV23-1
ASSDTGRVGYNEQF
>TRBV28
ASSLSTQGVGTEAF
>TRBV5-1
ASSLGAVEADTQY
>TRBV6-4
ASSDSAGGANVLT
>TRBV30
AWSDRVGQPQH
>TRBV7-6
ASSLATQGTDTQY
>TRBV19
ASSPAAGEGNQPQH
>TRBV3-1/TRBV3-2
ASSQDGGARTQY
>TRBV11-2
ASIGTGGPVAF
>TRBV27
ASSSSSGGTDTQY
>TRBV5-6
ASSLEGVRVL
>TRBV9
ASSDGLADEQF
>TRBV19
ASRRNSPYGYT
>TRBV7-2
ASSFGQGYTDTQY
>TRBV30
AWSGGASGGTDTQY
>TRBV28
ASSLTVGAVSPLH
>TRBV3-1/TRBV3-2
ASSQASADEQF
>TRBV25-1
ASNQGGFGNTIY
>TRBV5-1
ASSPGGTSGTYEQY
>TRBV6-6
ASSYAGTFYT
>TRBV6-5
ASNQGSNSPLH
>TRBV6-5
ASSPTSGGYEQY
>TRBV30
AWSRGRGHYEQY
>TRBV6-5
ASSYGASNQPQH
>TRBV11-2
ASSLPNGETQY
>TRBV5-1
ASLNGGGEKLF
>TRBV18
ASSPPARAVNEKLF
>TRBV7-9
ASSSAGTSGGYYEQY
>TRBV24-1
ATSESVNNEQF
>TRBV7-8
ASSLVSRVPPNYGYT
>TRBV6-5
ASSFGTGGEQY
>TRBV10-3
AISGGTGVNQPQH
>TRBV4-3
ASSQDGGGGYQPQH
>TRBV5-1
ASSSNPWGVGTEAF
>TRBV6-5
ASTPGLAYEQY
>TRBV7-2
ASTTGPGYT
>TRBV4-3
ASSPRNPGQGNSNEKLF
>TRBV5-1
ASSPRRSQQGYGYT
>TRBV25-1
ASSDRGFGNTIY
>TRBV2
ASSEREAEKLF